These T cell receptor beta chains were read from a single sample in a study of blood T cell repertoires in COVID-19. TCRdb's table, derived via immunoSEQ multiplex PCR, lists solely in-frame clones and lacks some. Seen here are fewer than 450,000 clones, 90% observed once, and the top ten hold about 0.63%. The specimen was PBMCs or T cells enriched from blood (not recorded which). These TCRs come from a young man who had recovered from COVID-19. The CDR3 runs from the conserved cysteine through the conserved F or W. A D gene is named only where the DNA matches it firmly. Rows may omit the clone size; those that give it use once, few, many or a size class.

clone size: .; J gene: TRBJ1-6; D gene: .; V gene: TRBV7-3; CDR3 DNA: TGTGCCAGCAGCTTACAAGTCGGTAATTCACCCCTCCACTTT; CDR3 protein: CASSLQVGNSPLHF
clone size: .; J gene: TRBJ2-4; D gene: TRBD1; V gene: TRBV6-5; CDR3 DNA: TGTGCCACCACCGGGACAGGGAACAACATTCAGTACTTC; CDR3 protein: CATTGTGNNIQYF
clone size: .; J gene: TRBJ2-7; D gene: .; V gene: TRBV7-6; CDR3 DNA: TGTGCCAGCAGCCCCGAGCGGTCCTCCTACGAGCAGTACTTC; CDR3 protein: CASSPERSSYEQYF
clone size: .; J gene: TRBJ2-5; D gene: .; V gene: TRBV18; CDR3 DNA: TGTGCCAGCTCACCTATTCAAGAGACCCAGTACTTC; CDR3 protein: CASSPIQETQYF
clone size: .; J gene: TRBJ2-2; D gene: TRBD1; V gene: TRBV14; CDR3 DNA: TGTGCCAGCAGCCCGACAGGGGTTCCCTCCGGGGAGCTGTTTTTT; CDR3 protein: CASSPTGVPSGELFF
clone size: .; J gene: TRBJ2-3; D gene: .; V gene: TRBV28; CDR3 DNA: TGTGCCAGCAGTTTGGGCAGACCAGATACGCAGTATTTT; CDR3 protein: CASSLGRPDTQYF
clone size: once; J gene: TRBJ2-7; D gene: TRBD2; V gene: TRBV7-8; CDR3 DNA: TGTGCCAGCAGCCCCATTGGGACTAGCGGACTTTACGAGCAGTACTTC; CDR3 protein: CASSPIGTSGLYEQYF
clone size: .; J gene: TRBJ2-3; D gene: TRBD2; V gene: TRBV24-1; CDR3 DNA: TGTGCCACCAGTACACCCCAGCGGGAACTCGATACGCAGTATTTT; CDR3 protein: CATSTPQRELDTQYF
clone size: once; J gene: TRBJ2-7; D gene: TRBD2; V gene: TRBV10-2; CDR3 DNA: TGCGCCAGCAGTTGGACTAGCGGGAGCGCTAGTTTCTACGAGCAGTACTTC; CDR3 protein: CASSWTSGSASFYEQYF
clone size: .; J gene: TRBJ2-1; D gene: TRBD2; V gene: TRBV5-1; CDR3 DNA: TGCGCCAGCAGTTCCACTAGCGGGAGTAATGAGCAGTTCTTC; CDR3 protein: CASSSTSGSNEQFF
clone size: .; J gene: TRBJ1-5; D gene: .; V gene: TRBV19; CDR3 DNA: TGTGCCAGTAGCTGGTCGGGGAACTCGAATCAGCCCCAGCATTTT; CDR3 protein: CASSWSGNSNQPQHF
clone size: .; J gene: TRBJ1-6; D gene: .; V gene: TRBV28; CDR3 DNA: TGTGCCAGCAGATCGACAGCAAATAATTCACCCCTCCACTTT; CDR3 protein: CASRSTANNSPLHF
clone size: .; J gene: TRBJ1-2; D gene: .; V gene: TRBV5-1; CDR3 DNA: TGCGCCAGCAGCCCCGCGTTGAGCTATGGCTACACCTTC; CDR3 protein: CASSPALSYGYTF
clone size: .; J gene: TRBJ2-1; D gene: .; V gene: TRBV29-1; CDR3 DNA: TGCAGCGTACCAGGGGAGTACAATGAGCAGTTCTTC; CDR3 protein: CSVPGEYNEQFF
clone size: .; J gene: TRBJ1-4; D gene: .; V gene: TRBV5-5; CDR3 DNA: TGTGCCAGCAGCCCAGGGAGGGGGGGAAACAATAATGAAAAACTGTTTTTT; CDR3 protein: CASSPGRGGNNNEKLFF
clone size: .; J gene: TRBJ2-7; D gene: .; V gene: TRBV27; CDR3 DNA: TGTGCCAGCAGCTCAGGGGGGTACGAGCAGTACTTC; CDR3 protein: CASSSGGYEQYF
clone size: .; J gene: TRBJ1-5; D gene: .; V gene: TRBV6-4; CDR3 DNA: TGTGCCACCTCCCGGGGGCCCCAGCATTTT; CDR3 protein: CATSRGPQHF
clone size: .; J gene: TRBJ1-6; D gene: .; V gene: TRBV18; CDR3 DNA: TGTGCCAGCTCCAAGACAGGCCCTGCCTATAATTCACCCCTCCACTTT; CDR3 protein: CASSKTGPAYNSPLHF
clone size: .; J gene: TRBJ1-2; D gene: .; V gene: TRBV20-1; CDR3 DNA: TGCAGTGCTAGAGTCTTTTCTGGCTACACCTTC; CDR3 protein: CSARVFSGYTF
clone size: .; J gene: TRBJ2-5; D gene: TRBD2; V gene: TRBV5-1; CDR3 DNA: TGCGCCAGCAGCTTGGTACTACTAGCGGGGGCAAATCTCCAAGAGACCCAGTACTTC; CDR3 protein: CASSLVLLAGANLQETQYF
clone size: .; J gene: TRBJ2-3; D gene: .; V gene: TRBV5-1; CDR3 DNA: TGCGCCAGCAGCCTGTCACGAACAGACGGAACAGATACGCAGTATTTT; CDR3 protein: CASSLSRTDGTDTQYF
clone size: .; J gene: TRBJ1-2; D gene: .; V gene: TRBV7-9; CDR3 DNA: TGTGCCAGCAGCTTAGGGCAGGCCCCCAACTATGGCTACACCTTC; CDR3 protein: CASSLGQAPNYGYTF
clone size: .; J gene: TRBJ2-1; D gene: TRBD2; V gene: TRBV5-4; CDR3 DNA: TGTGCCAGCAGCTTGCTAGCGGGGCCCAACAATGAGCAGTTCTTC; CDR3 protein: CASSLLAGPNNEQFF
clone size: .; J gene: TRBJ2-1; D gene: .; V gene: TRBV10-3; CDR3 DNA: TGTGCCTCAACCTGGGGGGGGCACAATGAGCAGTTCTTC; CDR3 protein: CASTWGGHNEQFF
clone size: .; J gene: TRBJ1-1; D gene: .; V gene: TRBV18; CDR3 DNA: TGTGCCACCAGACAAGGGGCACGGACTGAAGCTTTCTTT; CDR3 protein: CATRQGARTEAFF
clone size: .; J gene: TRBJ2-3; D gene: .; V gene: TRBV3-1/TRBV3-2; CDR3 DNA: TGTGCCAGCAGCCAATTCCCGGCGGGGACAGATACGCAGTATTTT; CDR3 protein: CASSQFPAGTDTQYF
clone size: .; J gene: TRBJ1-2; D gene: .; V gene: TRBV18; CDR3 DNA: TGTGCCAGCTCACCGGCGGGGGCGCGATCTGGCTACACCTTC; CDR3 protein: CASSPAGARSGYTF
clone size: .; J gene: TRBJ2-5; D gene: TRBD2; V gene: TRBV7-2; CDR3 DNA: TGTGCCAGCAGCTCCGGACTAGAAGAGACCCAGTACTTC; CDR3 protein: CASSSGLEETQYF
clone size: .; J gene: TRBJ2-5; D gene: .; V gene: TRBV28; CDR3 DNA: TGTGCCAGCAGTTTCCGTGGGGCGACCCAGTACTTC; CDR3 protein: CASSFRGATQYF
clone size: .; J gene: TRBJ1-5; D gene: .; V gene: TRBV10-1; CDR3 DNA: TGCGCCAGCAGTGAAAAGACTAATAGCAATCAGCCCCAGCATTTT; CDR3 protein: CASSEKTNSNQPQHF
clone size: few; J gene: TRBJ1-5; D gene: TRBD1; V gene: TRBV19; CDR3 DNA: TGTGCCAGTAGTCCCTGGGACAGGGGGCTACGTCAGCCCCAGCATTTT; CDR3 protein: CASSPWDRGLRQPQHF
clone size: .; J gene: TRBJ2-7; D gene: TRBD2; V gene: TRBV6-2/TRBV6-3; CDR3 DNA: TGTGCCAGCAGCGCCGCCGGAGCGGGAGAATACGAGCAGTACTTC; CDR3 protein: CASSAAGAGEYEQYF
clone size: once; J gene: TRBJ1-5; D gene: .; V gene: TRBV30; CDR3 DNA: TGTGCCTGGAGTGTAGGACCCTTAGCGGCCCAGCATTTT; CDR3 protein: CAWSVGPLAAQHF
clone size: .; J gene: TRBJ1-4; D gene: .; V gene: TRBV29-1; CDR3 DNA: TGCAGCGCCGATGGAGGGGAGGACGAAAAACTGTTTTTT; CDR3 protein: CSADGGEDEKLFF
clone size: once; J gene: TRBJ2-7; D gene: TRBD1; V gene: TRBV15; CDR3 DNA: TGTGCCACCAGCAACCCGGGACAGGGGCACGAGCAGTACTTC; CDR3 protein: CATSNPGQGHEQYF
clone size: .; J gene: TRBJ1-1; D gene: .; V gene: TRBV27; CDR3 DNA: TGTGCCAGCAGGCCGCTCGGGGTAGGGACTGAAGCTTTCTTT; CDR3 protein: CASRPLGVGTEAFF
clone size: .; J gene: TRBJ1-6; D gene: TRBD1; V gene: TRBV11-3; CDR3 DNA: TGTGCCAGCAGCCGAGGGGACAGGGGGTACGGATCGGGTTCACCCCTCCACTTT; CDR3 protein: CASSRGDRGYGSGSPLHF
clone size: .; J gene: TRBJ1-2; D gene: .; V gene: TRBV9; CDR3 DNA: TGTGCCAGCAGCGTGGAGGAAGAGGGCTATGGCTACACCTTC; CDR3 protein: CASSVEEEGYGYTF
clone size: .; J gene: TRBJ1-2; D gene: .; V gene: TRBV4-2; CDR3 DNA: TGTGCCAGCAGCCAAGATTCATACTATGGCTACACCTTC; CDR3 protein: CASSQDSYYGYTF
clone size: .; J gene: TRBJ1-2; D gene: .; V gene: TRBV5-6; CDR3 DNA: TGTGCCAGCAGCTGGGGGCCGGCAGGGGTAAAGTATGGCTACACCTTC; CDR3 protein: CASSWGPAGVKYGYTF
clone size: .; J gene: TRBJ2-2; D gene: .; V gene: TRBV7-9; CDR3 DNA: TGTGCCAGCAGCTCTCCGAAAGGCAGGGCGCACACCGGGGAGCTGTTTTTT; CDR3 protein: CASSSPKGRAHTGELFF
clone size: .; J gene: TRBJ1-2; D gene: TRBD1; V gene: TRBV4-1; CDR3 DNA: TGCGCCAGCAGCCAAGGACAGGGCCGAGCCTATGGCTACACCTTC; CDR3 protein: CASSQGQGRAYGYTF
clone size: once; J gene: TRBJ2-7; D gene: TRBD2; V gene: TRBV7-2; CDR3 DNA: TGTGCCAGCAGCTGGCAACTAGCGGACACCTACGAGCAGTACTTC; CDR3 protein: CASSWQLADTYEQYF
clone size: .; J gene: TRBJ1-1; D gene: TRBD1; V gene: TRBV30; CDR3 DNA: TGTGCCTGGAGGACAGGGGACACTGAAGCTTTCTTT; CDR3 protein: CAWRTGDTEAFF
clone size: .; J gene: TRBJ2-7; D gene: TRBD2; V gene: TRBV9; CDR3 DNA: TGTGCCAGCAGCGTAGACGGGTCACTCGGGGGGGAGCAGTACTTC; CDR3 protein: CASSVDGSLGGEQYF
clone size: once; J gene: TRBJ2-4; D gene: .; V gene: TRBV11-2; CDR3 DNA: TGTGCCAGCAGCTTAGAGGAGGGGATCATTCAGTACTTC; CDR3 protein: CASSLEEGIIQYF
clone size: .; J gene: TRBJ2-5; D gene: TRBD1; V gene: TRBV5-4; CDR3 DNA: TGTGCCAGCAGCTTGGGGCCGACAGGGGGGGAGGGGACCCAGTACTTC; CDR3 protein: CASSLGPTGGEGTQYF
clone size: .; J gene: TRBJ1-5; D gene: .; V gene: TRBV2; CDR3 DNA: TGTGCCAGCAACAACGGGGTGGCTCAGCCCCAGCATTTT; CDR3 protein: CASNNGVAQPQHF
clone size: .; J gene: TRBJ1-1; D gene: .; V gene: TRBV18; CDR3 DNA: TGTGCCAGCTCACCGGGGGCCAACACTGAAGCTTTCTTT; CDR3 protein: CASSPGANTEAFF
clone size: .; J gene: TRBJ1-5; D gene: .; V gene: TRBV18; CDR3 DNA: TGTGCCAGTGGGGGGGGGCATCGTCAGCCCCAGCATTTT; CDR3 protein: CASGGGHRQPQHF
clone size: .; J gene: TRBJ1-5; D gene: .; V gene: TRBV11-3; CDR3 DNA: TGTGCCAGCAGCTTAGAACGGAATCAGCCCCAGCATTTT; CDR3 protein: CASSLERNQPQHF
clone size: .; J gene: TRBJ2-7; D gene: .; V gene: TRBV5-4; CDR3 DNA: TGTGCCAGCAGCCAACAGTCAGAGCAGTACTTC; CDR3 protein: CASSQQSEQYF
clone size: .; J gene: TRBJ1-1; D gene: .; V gene: TRBV15; CDR3 DNA: TGTGCCACCAGCAGAGATCGTGTGAACACTGAAGCTTTCTTT; CDR3 protein: CATSRDRVNTEAFF
clone size: .; J gene: TRBJ1-1; D gene: TRBD1; V gene: TRBV27; CDR3 DNA: TGTGCCAGCAGTCCTACCGGGACAGGGGGCGAGCCTTTCTTT; CDR3 protein: CASSPTGTGGEPFF
clone size: .; J gene: TRBJ1-5; D gene: TRBD1; V gene: TRBV28; CDR3 DNA: TGTGCCAGCAGTCAGGGGGCTGGCGATCAGCCCCAGCATTTT; CDR3 protein: CASSQGAGDQPQHF